A selection of T cell receptor beta chains follows, all from one sample in a study of metastatic and nonmetastatic thyroid tumors. Through MiXCR, TCRdb re-clonotyped the PCR reads. Here the sample spans approximately 35,000 clones, approximately 10% being singletons. The sample consisted of blood. These receptors were obtained from a female donor with papillary thyroid cancer or a benign thyroid nodule (not recorded which). Some clones in this sample may be carry-over from other donors' samples. Both conserved end residues are part of each CDR3. D genes are given only for firm matches. Clone size is given for some rows only: seen once, a few or many times, or a class if the clone is expanded.

>TRBJ1-2|TRBV12-3/TRBV12-4|TRBD1|many
CASSFGGTGGYGYTF
TGTGCCAGCAGTTTTGGTGGGACAGGGGGTTATGGCTACACCTTC
>TRBJ2-3|TRBV30|-|many
CAWRSDSTDTQYF
TGTGCCTGGAGATCCGACTCCACAGATACGCAGTATTTT
>TRBJ1-4|TRBV6-6|TRBD1|many
CASSYGIPGQGDEKLFF
TGTGCCAGCAGTTACGGGATACCGGGACAGGGAGATGAAAAACTGTTTTTT
>TRBJ1-2|TRBV6-1|-|many
CASSVQRGNYGYTF
TGTGCCAGCAGTGTCCAGCGGGGTAACTATGGCTACACCTTC
>TRBJ2-3|TRBV20-1|-|-
CSARDPTDTQYF
TGCAGTGCTAGAGACCCCACAGATACGCAGTATTTT
>TRBJ2-5|TRBV5-7|TRBD2|many
CASSFRTSGRRFHQETQYF
TGTGCCAGCAGCTTTAGGACTAGCGGTCGGCGCTTCCACCAAGAGACCCAGTACTTC
>TRBJ2-3|TRBV5-1|TRBD1|-
CASSPGQGLDTQYF
TGCGCCAGCAGCCCTGGACAGGGGTTGGATACGCAGTATTTT
>TRBJ1-1|TRBV5-1|-|-
CASNFPRDRRDTEAFF
TGCGCCAGCAACTTCCCCCGGGACCGGAGGGACACTGAAGCTTTCTTT
>TRBJ2-7|TRBV6-1|-|few
CASNIARYYEQYF
TGTGCCAGCAACATCGCAAGGTACTACGAGCAGTACTTC
>TRBJ1-2|TRBV19|-|few
CASTSGRGVLGYTF
TGTGCCAGTACCTCCGGGAGGGGCGTTCTTGGCTACACCTTC
>TRBJ1-2|TRBV6-2/TRBV6-3|-|few
CASSSAGASNYGYTF
TGTGCCAGCAGCTCGGCGGGGGCCTCTAACTATGGCTACACCTTC